Included here is one T cell receptor beta chain sequence, with context. Antigen specificity is unknown. This specimen belongs to a study of T cell responses to AZD1222 COVID-19 vaccine. Findings and caveats of the study: Baseline seropositivity occurred in only 5 to 7 AZD1222 recipients.

TCRdb's table, derived via immunoSEQ multiplex PCR, lists solely in-frame clones and lacks some. The data show about 140,000 clones, 90% seen once. The CDR3 spans 15 residues. Trimming removed 2 bases from V and 1 base from J, with 11 bases in between. CDR1 is KGHSH and CDR2 is LQKENI in the germline V gene. The chain couples TRBV18 to TRBJ1-1; D is unclear. The input for sequencing was peripheral blood, taken on day 0 of AZD1222 vaccination. The clonotype was recovered from an adult in good health. CDR3 in amino acids: CASSPIREGNTEAFF. CDR3 sequence (DNA): TGTGCCAGCTCACCAATACGGGAGGGGAACACTGAAGCTTTCTTT.